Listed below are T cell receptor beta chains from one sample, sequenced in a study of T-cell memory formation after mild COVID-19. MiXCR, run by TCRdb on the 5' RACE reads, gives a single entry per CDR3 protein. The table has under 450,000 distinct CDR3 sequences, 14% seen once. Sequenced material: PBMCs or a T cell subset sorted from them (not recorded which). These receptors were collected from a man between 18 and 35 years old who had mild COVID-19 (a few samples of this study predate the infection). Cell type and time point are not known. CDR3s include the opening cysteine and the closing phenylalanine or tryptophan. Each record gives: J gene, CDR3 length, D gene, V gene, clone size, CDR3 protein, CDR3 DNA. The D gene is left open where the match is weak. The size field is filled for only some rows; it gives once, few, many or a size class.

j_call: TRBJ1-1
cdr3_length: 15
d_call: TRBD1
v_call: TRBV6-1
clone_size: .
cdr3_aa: CASSVLAGGYTEAFF
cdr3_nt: TGTGCCAGCAGTGTACTGGCAGGGGGCTACACTGAAGCTTTCTTT

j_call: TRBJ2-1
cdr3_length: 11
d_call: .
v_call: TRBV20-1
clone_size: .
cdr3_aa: CSARVYNEQFF
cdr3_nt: TGCAGTGCTAGGGTGTACAATGAGCAGTTCTTC

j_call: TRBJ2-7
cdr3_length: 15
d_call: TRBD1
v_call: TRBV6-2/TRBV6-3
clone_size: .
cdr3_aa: CASRDGQGGRYEQYF
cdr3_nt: TGTGCCAGCAGGGACGGACAGGGAGGCCGCTACGAGCAGTACTTC

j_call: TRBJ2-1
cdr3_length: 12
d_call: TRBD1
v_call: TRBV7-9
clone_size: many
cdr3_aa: CASSTRDSNQFF
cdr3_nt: TGTGCCAGCAGCACAAGGGACAGCAATCAGTTCTTC

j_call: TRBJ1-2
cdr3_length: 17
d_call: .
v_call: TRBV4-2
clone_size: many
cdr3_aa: CASSQDASGAGGYGYTF
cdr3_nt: TGTGCCAGCAGCCAAGATGCGTCGGGCGCTGGGGGGTATGGCTACACCTTC

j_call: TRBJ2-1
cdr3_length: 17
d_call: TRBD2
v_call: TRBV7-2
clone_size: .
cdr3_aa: CASSQSPGSGGPNEQFF
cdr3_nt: TGTGCCAGCAGCCAGTCCCCCGGTAGCGGGGGGCCGAATGAGCAGTTCTTC

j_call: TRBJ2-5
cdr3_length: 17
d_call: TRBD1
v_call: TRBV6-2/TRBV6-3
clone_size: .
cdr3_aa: CASSYDSTQGAPETQYF
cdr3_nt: TGTGCCAGCAGTTACGACTCTACACAGGGGGCACCGGAGACCCAGTACTTC

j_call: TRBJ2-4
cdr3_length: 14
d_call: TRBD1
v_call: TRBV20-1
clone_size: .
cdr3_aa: CSAVQGVAKNIQYF
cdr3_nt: TGCAGTGCGGTGCAGGGGGTGGCCAAAAACATTCAGTACTTC

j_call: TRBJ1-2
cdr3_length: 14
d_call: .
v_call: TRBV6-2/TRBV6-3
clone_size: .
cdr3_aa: CASSYPDRLKGYTF
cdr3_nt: TGTGCCAGCAGTTACCCCGACAGGCTAAAGGGCTACACCTTC

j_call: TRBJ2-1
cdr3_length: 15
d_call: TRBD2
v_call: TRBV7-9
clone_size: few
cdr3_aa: CASTETGLAGNEQFF
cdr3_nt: TGTGCCAGCACCGAAACGGGACTAGCTGGTAATGAGCAGTTCTTC

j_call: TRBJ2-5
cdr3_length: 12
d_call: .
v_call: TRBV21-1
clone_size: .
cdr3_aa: CASRRRGETQYF
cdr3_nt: TGTGCCAGCAGGCGCAGGGGCGAGACCCAGTACTTC

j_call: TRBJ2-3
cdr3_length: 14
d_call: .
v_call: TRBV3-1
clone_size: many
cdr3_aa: CASSLRGFTDTQYF
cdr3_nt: TGTGCCAGCAGTCTTAGGGGGTTCACAGATACGCAGTATTTT

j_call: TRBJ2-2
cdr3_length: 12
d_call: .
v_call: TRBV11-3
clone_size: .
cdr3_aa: CASSWTAGELFF
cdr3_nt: TGTGCCAGCAGCTGGACAGCCGGGGAGCTGTTTTTT

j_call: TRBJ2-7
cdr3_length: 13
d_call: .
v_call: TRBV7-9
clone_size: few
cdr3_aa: CASSSPLEKEQYF
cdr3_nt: TGTGCCAGCAGCTCCCCTCTGGAGAAAGAGCAGTACTTC

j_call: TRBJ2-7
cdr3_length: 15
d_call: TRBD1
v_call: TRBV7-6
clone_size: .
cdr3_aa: CASSWGQGEGYEQYF
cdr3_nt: TGTGCCAGCAGCTGGGGACAGGGGGAGGGTTACGAGCAGTACTTC

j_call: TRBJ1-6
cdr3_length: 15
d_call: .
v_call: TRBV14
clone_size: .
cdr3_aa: CASSQAEVWDSPLHF
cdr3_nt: TGTGCCAGCAGCCAAGCAGAGGTTTGGGACTCACCCCTCCACTTT

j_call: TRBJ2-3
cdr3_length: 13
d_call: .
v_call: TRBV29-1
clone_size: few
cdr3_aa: CSANQGYTDTQYF
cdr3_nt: TGCAGCGCTAACCAGGGGTACACAGATACGCAGTATTTT

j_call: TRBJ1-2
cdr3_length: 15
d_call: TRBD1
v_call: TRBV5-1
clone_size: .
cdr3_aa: CASSPTGQGAYGYTF
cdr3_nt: TGCGCCAGCAGCCCGACAGGACAGGGGGCTTATGGCTACACCTTC

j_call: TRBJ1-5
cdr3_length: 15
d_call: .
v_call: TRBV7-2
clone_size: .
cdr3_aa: CASSFVGGGCQPQHF
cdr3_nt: TGTGCCAGCAGCTTCGTCGGGGGAGGTTGTCAGCCCCAGCATTTT

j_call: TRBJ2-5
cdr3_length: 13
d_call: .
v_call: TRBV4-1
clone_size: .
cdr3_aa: CASSAQGRETQYF
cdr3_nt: TGCGCCAGCAGCGCTCAGGGGCGAGAGACCCAGTACTTC

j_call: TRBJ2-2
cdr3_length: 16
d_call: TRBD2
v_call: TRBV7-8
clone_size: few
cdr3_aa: CASSLLAGGTTGELFF
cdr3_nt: TGTGCCAGCAGTTTATTGGCGGGGGGGACCACCGGGGAGCTGTTTTTT

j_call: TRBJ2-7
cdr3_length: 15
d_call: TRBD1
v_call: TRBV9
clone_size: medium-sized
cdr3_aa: CASSVGTGGSYEQYF
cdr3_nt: TGTGCCAGCAGCGTCGGGACAGGGGGCTCCTACGAGCAGTACTTC

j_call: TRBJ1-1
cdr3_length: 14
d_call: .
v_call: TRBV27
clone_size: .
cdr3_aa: CASSLLAGATEAFF
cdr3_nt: TGTGCCAGCAGTTTATTGGCGGGGGCCACTGAAGCTTTCTTT

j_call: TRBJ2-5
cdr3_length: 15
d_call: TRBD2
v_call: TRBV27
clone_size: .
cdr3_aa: CASSFGLVQGETQYF
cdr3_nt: TGTGCCAGCAGTTTTGGACTAGTCCAGGGAGAGACCCAGTACTTC

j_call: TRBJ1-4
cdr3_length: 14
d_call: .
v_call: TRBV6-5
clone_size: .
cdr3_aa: CASSLSTLGEKLFF
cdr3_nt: TGTGCCAGCAGTCTCAGTACCCTGGGGGAAAAACTGTTTTTT

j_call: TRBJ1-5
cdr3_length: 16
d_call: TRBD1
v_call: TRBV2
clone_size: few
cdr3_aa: CASSGFRDRAVQPQHF
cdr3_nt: TGTGCCAGCAGTGGCTTCCGGGACAGGGCGGTTCAGCCCCAGCATTTT